The 10 T cell receptor beta chains listed next were all sequenced from one sample in a study of regulatory T cells in long-lasting Graves disease (dated by TCRdb to the early 2020s). Libraries came from multiplex PCR. TCRdb names Illumina HiSeq 4000 as the instrument used. CDR3 regions were amplified by Arm-PCR with iRepertoire HTBI primers to construct TCR beta libraries. TCRdb cleaned the public reads at Q25 with fastp, built clones with MiXCR and kept in-frame beta chains. Each entry is one CDR3 protein sequence, shown with its most common DNA and genes. The sample data list about 350,000 distinct CDR3 sequences, and about a sixth of these were observed just once. The ten largest clonotypes hold around 20% of the sample. The time point label on this specimen signifies: newly diagnosed GD, antithyroid drugs for less than 3 months. For both TCR sequencing and RNA sequencing, RNA was extracted from PBMCs using TRIzol.

These data were also reused for a study on T cells in Graves' hyperthyroidism and ophthalmopathy.

The specimen was peripheral blood mononuclear cells (PBMCs), collected at new diagnosis, from a patient treated with antithyroid drugs. These receptors were taken from a young woman with Graves disease. Donor details come from another sample of the same person, matched by shared clones.

The V call is TRBV7-3, the J call TRBJ2-1; D call uncertain. The length of the CDR3 is 12 residues. Germline CDR1 and CDR2: SGHTA and FQGTGA. Deletions cut 5 bases from V and 8 bases from J, with 10 bases between. DNA for the CDR3: TGTGCCAGCAGCCGACCAGGCGATGAGCAGTTCTTC. It specifies CASSRPGDEQFF.

This clonotype occurred many times. This rearrangement joins TRBV5-1 to TRBJ2-2; no clear D. Germline values: CDR1 SGHRS, CDR2 YFSETQ. The V and J ends lost 0 bases and 0 bases respectively, with 9 bases between them. This CDR3 has 16 amino acids. The CDR3 DNA follows: TGCGCCAGCAGCTTGGAAGGCAGCACGAACACCGGGGAGCTGTTTTTT. Translation gives CASSLEGSTNTGELFF.

This clonotype was recorded a few times. The chain uses TRBV5-4 and TRBJ2-5, with a weak D call TRBD1 (6 bases). V was trimmed by 0 bases and J by 5 bases, leaving 20 bases between them. The CDR3 runs to 17 residues. Germline CDR1 is SGHNT and CDR2 is YYREEE (reference sequence). CDR3 loop: CASSLAAGVTNRETQYF. CDR3 coding DNA: TGTGCCAGCAGCTTGGCGGCAGGGGTAACCAATCGGGAGACCCAGTACTTC.

At least ten counts were recorded for this clonotype. This chain connects TRBV18 to TRBJ2-7, with D hard to call. The V gene lost 0 bases and the J gene lost 4 bases, with 7 bases spanning the gap. This CDR3 is built from 13 residues. Germline CDR1 reads KGHSH; CDR2 reads LQKENI. The DNA of the CDR3 is TGTGCCAGCTCACCACCTAGCTTGTACGAGCAGTACTTC. This codes for CASSPPSLYEQYF.

This clonotype was observed many times. V is TRBV7-9 and J is TRBJ1-1, with D possibly TRBD1 on 5 matching bases. There are 16 residues in the CDR3. Germline V lookup: CDR1 SEHNR, CDR2 FQNEAQ (reference sequence). The ends were cut back, 5 bases at V and 4 bases at J, with 20 bases in the middle. CDR3 in amino acids: CASSPWGRGELTEAFF. CDR3 nucleotides: TGTGCCAGCAGCCCATGGGGTAGGGGTGAACTCACTGAAGCTTTCTTT.

This clonotype occurred a few times. V is TRBV2 and J is TRBJ2-2, with D tentatively TRBD2 (6 bases). Germline lookup yields CDR1 SNHLY and CDR2 FYNNEI. Trimming pared 7 bases from V and 1 base from J, leaving 13 bases between. The CDR3 has 15 amino acids. CDR3 sequence reads: CASTTGLLNTGELFF. For the CDR3, the DNA is TGTGCCAGCACCACGGGACTCTTGAACACCGGGGAGCTGTTTTTT.

This clonotype was recorded at least ten times. The rearrangement joins TRBV9 to TRBJ1-1; 7 nucleotides line up with TRBD1. J lost 1 base, V lost 2 bases, and 2 bases had no gene match. Germline-derived CDR1 and CDR2 are SGDLS and YYNGEE. CDR3 length equals 14 residues. CDR3 sequence: CASSVGTANTEAFF. The CDR3 DNA sequence: TGTGCCAGCAGCGTGGGGACAGCGAACACTGAAGCTTTCTTT.

This clonotype was counted between two and nine times. J is TRBJ2-1 and V is TRBV5-4, with 7 bases aligning to TRBD2. Germline assignment: CDR1 SGHNT and CDR2 YYREEE (reference sequence). CDR3 length equals 15 residues. V trimming: 5 bases; J trimming: 9 bases; junction bases outside the gene matches: 14. DNA of the CDR3: TGTGCCAGCAGTTTAGCGGGCCCTCGCGCGGGTGAGCAGTTCTTC. Amino acids: CASSLAGPRAGEQFF.

This clonotype was detected many times. The chain employs TRBV30 and TRBJ2-3, with D unclear. With 5 bases removed from V and 0 bases from J, the gap between germline ends came to 6 bases. The CDR3 covers 12 residues. The germline V gene has CDR1 GTSNPN and CDR2 SVGIG (reference sequence). CDR3 nucleotides: TGTGCCTGGGGCCACAGCACAGATACGCAGTATTTT. It specifies CAWGHSTDTQYF.

A remark on this clonotype: In this CDR3 the conserved last residue, phenylalanine or tryptophan, is missing, so a read error is likely. The limits of the CDR3 on the DNA are not certain, so only TCRdb's listed CDR3 is given. This chain uses TRBV5-1 with TRBJ2-1; TRBD2 is the table's D call and was not checked against the DNA. The CDR3 has 10 amino acids, counting both end residues. Germline CDR1 is SGHRS and CDR2 is YFSETQ. The CDR3 protein is CASSLRPLAG.